The sequence of this T cell receptor (beta chain) was determined in a study of cytomegalovirus exposure and HLA in healthy donors. The study's findings and limits: In an earlier analysis, most TCR beta V segments were productive about 87% or about 30% of the time. With DRB1 most and HLA-C fewest, TCR association rates differed between HLA loci in a later analysis.

PCR used 60 Vbeta primers and 13 Jbeta primers. TCRdb's copy holds only in-frame clones and misses some; the assay was immunoSEQ multiplex PCR. The sample includes around 150,000 clones, about three fifths of them seen just once. The sample holds one count of this clone. Its antigen is not identified. The germline CDR1 and CDR2 sequences are SGHDT and YYEEEE. V was pared by 4 bases and J by 3 bases, with 7 bases of the junction left unmatched. The CDR3 covers 15 residues. The rearrangement links TRBV5-6 to TRBJ2-7; TRBD2 agrees at 10 bases. The sequenced sample was PBMCs. The TCR was taken from a woman aged 60 to 75 in good health and CMV-seropositive. The CDR3 protein is CASSVTSGPRYEQYF. As DNA, the CDR3 is TGTGCCAGCAGCGTGACTAGCGGGCCTCGCTACGAGCAGTACTTC.